A single sample is the source of the 31 T cell receptor beta chains below, sequenced in a study of spatial heterogeneity in lung cancer. Study-level points and caveats: Within tumors, counts of expanded alpha and beta TCRs tracked tumor mutation counts.

Their antigen targets remain unknown. MiXCR was run by TCRdb on the 5' RACE reads, yielding one entry per CDR3 protein. This table has about 13,000 distinct CDR3 sequences, 5.6% appearing once. Documented time point: sample taken at primary tumor resection. The sample in question was lung tumor tissue, obtained at surgery. The receptors here all came from a female donor with early-stage non-small cell lung cancer.

This clonotype came up a few times. A library made for alpha chains picked up this beta chain off target, so its size means little. This chain connects TRBV10-3 to TRBJ2-7; D perhaps matches TRBD1 (6 bases). Germline CDR1 and CDR2: ENHRY and SYGVKD. Trimming stripped 0 bases from V and 1 base from J, with 10 bases between. The CDR3 spans 15 residues. CDR3 sequence: CAISESGTKSYEQYF. CDR3 nucleotide sequence: TGTGCCATCAGTGAGTCAGGGACAAAATCCTACGAGCAGTACTTC.

This clonotype was observed at least ten times. This beta chain is a stray read from a library made for alpha chains; its abundance is not meaningful. The chain employs TRBV20-1 and TRBJ1-5; TRBD1 aligns across 7 bases. J lost 7 bases, V lost 6 bases, and 9 bases had no gene match. CDR3 length equals 13 residues. Germline CDR1 reads DFQATT; CDR2 reads SNEGSKA (reference sequence). The CDR3 loop is CSAARQGGQPQHF. The CDR3 DNA is TGCAGTGCCGCCCGCCAGGGGGGCCAGCCCCAGCATTTT.

This clonotype was counted ten times or more. Since the library was made to target alpha chains, this beta chain is a stray read and its abundance is not meaningful. V and J are TRBV20-1 and TRBJ2-3; D gene ambiguous. Trimming left V 3 bases short and J 1 base short, with 8 bases between. The CDR3 length is 13 residues. Germline CDR1 DFQATT, CDR2 SNEGSKA (reference sequence). CDR3 residues: CSARSYRTDTQYF. CDR3 DNA: TGCAGTGCTAGGAGCTATCGCACAGATACGCAGTATTTT.

This clonotype was observed at least ten times. The size of this beta chain means little, since it is a stray read in a library made for alpha chains. The V gene is TRBV5-6, the J gene TRBJ2-7, with D hard to call. The germline V gene has CDR1 SGHDT and CDR2 YYEEEE. This CDR3 is 13 amino acids long. With 1 base removed from V and 8 bases from J, the gap between germline ends came to 13 bases. The CDR3 bases are TGTGCCAGCAGCTTGCGGACCACTACGAAGCAGTACTTC. Translation: CASSLRTTTKQYF.

This clonotype was seen ten or more times. Found in a library prepared for alpha chains, this beta chain is an off-target read, and its abundance has little meaning. V gene TRBV13 combines with J gene TRBJ2-7, with 9 bases matching TRBD1. Germline loops: CDR1 PRHDT, CDR2 FYEKMQ (reference sequence). There are 14 residues in the CDR3. After removal of 4 bases from V and 2 bases from J, the junction contained 3 bases not matched to a gene. CDR3 sequence: CASSSGQGTYEQYF. In DNA, the CDR3 is TGTGCCAGCAGCTCGGGACAGGGCACCTACGAGCAGTACTTC.

This clonotype is categorized as medium-sized. This beta chain is a stray sequence in a library constructed for alpha chains; its clone size is not meaningful. The CDR3 nucleotides read TGTGCCAGCAGCCCCACAGGGCTTAACACTGAAGCTTTCTTT. This encodes CASSPTGLNTEAFF. The rearrangement links TRBV14 to TRBJ1-1; possibly TRBD1 for D (6 bases). The CDR3 spans 14 residues. The germline gives CDR1 SGHDN, CDR2 FVKESK. The ends were cut back, 4 bases at V and 2 bases at J, with 11 bases in the middle.

By sample fraction, this clonotype is medium-sized. This beta chain lies outside the target of a library built for alpha chains; its clone size means little. The chain joins TRBV7-9 to TRBJ1-2, with D perhaps TRBD1 (5 bases). V was cut by 5 bases and J by 4 bases, with 17 bases left in between. The germline V gene has CDR1 SEHNR and CDR2 FQNEAQ (reference sequence). This CDR3 has 15 amino acids. CDR3 coding DNA: TGTGCCAGCAGCCCCCTGAGGACATTGGGCTATGGCTACACCTTC. Encoded protein: CASSPLRTLGYGYTF.

This clonotype was picked up many times. This beta chain appears as a stray read in a library generated for alpha chains; its size is not informative. The rearrangement uses TRBV5-1 and TRBJ1-6; 9 bases align to TRBD1. Trimming removed 4 bases from V and 9 bases from J; junction bases left unmatched: 8. CDR1 SGHRS and CDR2 YFSETQ come from the germline V gene. There are 15 residues in the CDR3. The CDR3, as DNA: TGCGCCAGCAGCGGAGGGACAGGGTTAGGTTCACCCCTCCACTTT. Its translation is CASSGGTGLGSPLHF.

This clonotype showed up many times. This beta chain lies outside the target of a library built for alpha chains; its clone size means little. The chain combines TRBV20-1 with TRBJ2-1; 7 bases line up with TRBD2. The V segment lost 4 bases and the J segment 6 bases; nucleotides outside the gene matches: 6. Germline V gives CDR1 DFQATT, CDR2 SNEGSKA (reference sequence). This CDR3 region has 13 residues. The CDR3 DNA is TGCAGTGCTACGGGACTATCATTCAATGAGCAGTTCTTC. This translates into CSATGLSFNEQFF.

This clonotype was counted at least ten times. Within a library made for alpha chains, this beta chain is off target, and its count is uninformative. The CDR3 loop is CASSQGTYRTGKNEQYF. The CDR3 bases are TGCGCCAGCAGCCAAGGTACCTATCGGACAGGGAAAAACGAGCAGTACTTC. The chain joins TRBV4-1 to TRBJ2-7, with 8 bases lining up with TRBD1. CDR1 and CDR2 (germline): MGHRA, YSYEKL. This CDR3 has 17 amino acids. With 1 base clipped from V and 5 bases from J, the junction kept 13 bases outside the gene matches.

This clonotype was found many times. This beta chain slipped into a library made for alpha chains as a stray read, so its size is not meaningful. This chain links TRBV6-5 with TRBJ2-6; D is perhaps TRBD1 (6 bases). In germline, CDR1 is MNHEY, CDR2 SVGAGI. Between the trimmed V and J ends, which lost 6 bases and 4 bases, there was a span of 13 bases. The CDR3 covers 15 residues. As DNA, the CDR3 is TGTGCCAGCAGCTTCAGGGGTTCGGGGGCCAACGTCCTGACTTTC. Its translation: CASSFRGSGANVLTF.

This clonotype was observed at least ten times. With the library built for alpha chains, this beta chain is off target and its frequency is not meaningful. The chain couples TRBV7-2 to TRBJ1-4; no definite D call. The germline V gene has CDR1 SGHTA and CDR2 FQGNSA. The V and J ends lost 3 bases and 5 bases respectively, with 10 bases between them. The CDR3 contains 14 residues. CDR3 loop: CASSLNSRNEKLFF. The CDR3 bases are TGTGCCAGCAGCTTGAACAGTAGGAATGAAAAACTGTTTTTT.

At least ten counts were recorded for this clonotype. A library made for alpha chains picked up this beta chain off target, so its size means little. The genes are TRBV5-1 and TRBJ2-5; D is ambiguous. The CDR3 totals 15 residues. Germline CDR1 is SGHRS and CDR2 is YFSETQ. V lost 0 bases, J lost 0 bases, and 9 bases lay in between. Here the CDR3 reads CASSLATRYQETQYF. Written as DNA, the CDR3 is TGCGCCAGCAGCTTGGCCACGAGGTACCAAGAGACCCAGTACTTC.

This clonotype showed up many times. Being off target in a library aimed at alpha chains, this beta chain has a size of little meaning. The rearrangement joins TRBV3-1 to TRBJ1-6; 8 bases are a match to TRBD1. This CDR3 is 13 amino acids long. After removal of 4 bases from V and 11 bases from J, the junction contained 4 bases not matched to a gene. Germline lookup yields CDR1 LGHDT and CDR2 YNNKEL (reference sequence). DNA for the CDR3: TGTGCCAGCAGCCGACAGGGGATAACACCCCTCCACTTT. Translated, it gives CASSRQGITPLHF.

This clonotype was seen many times. This beta chain came through as a stray read in a library set up for alpha chains, and its size says little. The chain couples TRBV7-8 to TRBJ2-1; D not resolved. V lost 3 bases and J 0 bases, leaving 6 bases between the germline ends. The CDR3 contains 14 residues. CDR1 and CDR2 (germline): SGHVS, FQNEAQ. CDR3 nucleotides: TGTGCCAGCAGCTTGGGCAGCTCCTACAATGAGCAGTTCTTC. Protein: CASSLGSSYNEQFF.

This clonotype is medium-sized in the sample. As an off-target read in a library built for alpha chains, this beta chain has a frequency of little significance. The chain combines TRBV7-3 with TRBJ2-3, with D tentatively TRBD2 (5 bases). CDR3 length: 14 residues. The V end lost 6 bases, the J end lost 2 bases, and 12 bases lay between the germline ends. Germline values: CDR1 SGHTA, CDR2 FQGTGA. CDR3 sequence reads: CASSSGLFTDTQYF. CDR3 coding DNA: TGTGCCAGCAGTTCCGGACTTTTCACAGATACGCAGTATTTT.

To note about this clonotype: This beta chain was picked up by a library intended for alpha chains and is off target, so its count carries little meaning. The chain links TRBV29-1 to TRBJ2-2; D is undetermined. V was trimmed by 5 bases and J by 3 bases, leaving 7 bases between them. The CDR3 runs to 12 residues. Germline CDR1 SQVTM, CDR2 ANQGSEA. The DNA of the CDR3 is TGCAGCGTTCGTGGGGACACCGGGGAGCTGTTTTTT. Protein: CSVRGDTGELFF.

This clonotype has ten or more counts. The size of this beta chain means little, since it is a stray read in a library made for alpha chains. This rearrangement joins TRBV30 to TRBJ2-2, with 11 bases identical to TRBD2. The CDR3 spans 15 residues. The ends lost 1 base at V and 4 bases at J; junction bases unmatched: 2. Looked up from germline, CDR1 is GTSNPN and CDR2 is SVGIG (reference sequence). The CDR3 nucleotides are TGTGCCTGGAGTGGTAGCGGGGGGGCCACCGGGGAGCTGTTTTTT. It codes for CAWSGSGGATGELFF.

This clonotype appeared many times. With the library built for alpha chains, this beta chain is off target and its frequency is not meaningful. The chain combines TRBV20-1 with TRBJ1-5, with TRBD1 as a possible D gene (5 bases). V shed 5 bases and J shed 4 bases, with 12 bases lying between them. This CDR3 is 13 amino acids long. Looked up from germline, CDR1 is DFQATT and CDR2 is SNEGSKA (reference sequence). CDR3 protein: CSAGGLANQPQHF. CDR3 DNA sequence: TGCAGTGCTGGGGGACTCGCGAATCAGCCCCAGCATTTT.

This clonotype has at least ten counts. This beta chain came through as a stray read in a library set up for alpha chains, and its size says little. The chain joins TRBV20-1 to TRBJ1-4, with 8 bases matching TRBD1. V lost 0 bases, J lost 11 bases, and 11 bases stayed unmatched. Germline V gives CDR1 DFQATT, CDR2 SNEGSKA (reference sequence). The CDR3 has 15 residues. The CDR3 sequence: CSARDPGPWTGKLFF. CDR3 DNA sequence: TGCAGTGCTAGAGATCCGGGACCCTGGACAGGGAAACTGTTTTTT.

This clonotype has ten or more counts. A library made for alpha chains picked up this beta chain off target, so its size means little. The genes are TRBV2 and TRBJ2-1; TRBD2 is a possible D gene (6 bases). The ends were cut back, 0 bases at V and 13 bases at J, with 13 bases in the middle. The CDR3 is 13 amino acids. Germline V gives CDR1 SNHLY, CDR2 FYNNEI. The CDR3 reads CASSEAPGVGQFF. In nucleotides, the CDR3 is TGTGCCAGCAGTGAAGCCCCGGGGGTCGGACAGTTCTTC.

This clonotype was seen many times. The library was built for alpha chains, so this beta chain is an off-target read and its size means little. The chain uses TRBV7-2 and TRBJ2-5; tentatively, D is TRBD2 (6 bases). The V end lost 0 bases, the J end lost 7 bases, and 12 bases lay between the germline ends. Germline V gene data show CDR1 as SGHTA and CDR2 as FQGNSA. The CDR3 has 14 amino acids. The CDR3 here is CASSLALGGRTQYF. CDR3 in DNA: TGTGCCAGCAGCTTAGCTCTGGGGGGTCGGACCCAGTACTTC. The full variable domain, with the rest looked up from reference TRBV7-2 and TRBJ2-5, is GAGVSQSPSNKVTEKGKDVELRCDPISGHTALYWYRQSLGQGLEFLIYFQGNSAPDKSGLPSDRFSAERTGGSVSTLTIQRTQQEDSAVYLCASSLALGGRTQYFGPGTRLLVL.

This clonotype was counted ten times or more. Because this beta chain is a stray read in a library intended to capture alpha chains, its abundance should not be given much weight. This chain uses TRBV7-3 with TRBJ2-1; the match to TRBD2 covers 7 bases. V lost 5 bases to trimming and J lost 0 bases; unmatched junction nucleotides: 7. CDR3 length: 16 amino acids. Germline V gives CDR1 SGHTA, CDR2 FQGTGA. In DNA, the CDR3 is TGTGCCAGCAGCCCGATCGGGGGGAGCTCCTACAATGAGCAGTTCTTC. The encoded protein is CASSPIGGSSYNEQFF. Based on the CDR3 plus reference TRBV7-3 and TRBJ2-1, the full variable domain is GAGVSQTPSNKVTEKGKYVELRCDPISGHTALYWYRQSLGQGPEFLIYFQGTGAADDSGLPNDRFFAVRPEGSVSTLKIQRTERGDSAVYLCASSPIGGSSYNEQFFGPGTRLTVL.

Many counts were recorded for this clonotype. For a library built for alpha chains, this beta chain is a stray read; little rests on its size. The chain joins TRBV6-2 or TRBV6-3 to TRBJ2-5; 11 bases match TRBD2. CDR1 and CDR2 (germline): MNHEY, SVGEGT. This CDR3 spans 17 amino acids. Unmatched junction bases numbered 9, after V lost 4 bases and J lost 2 bases. The DNA for the CDR3 is TGTGCCAGCAGTTCCCACCGACTAGCGGGGCGTCAAGAGACCCAGTACTTC. It translates to CASSSHRLAGRQETQYF.

This clonotype has ten or more counts. This beta chain is an off-target read within a library intended for alpha chains, so its frequency means little. The V and J genes are TRBV19 and TRBJ1-5; TRBD1 might be the D (5 bases). Trimming pared 1 base from V and 3 bases from J, leaving 13 bases between. Germline CDR1 is LNHDA and CDR2 is SQIVND (reference sequence). This CDR3 comprises 16 residues. CDR3 nucleotide sequence: TGTGCCAGTAGTATAGTGGGAGGGGTGATCAATCAGCCCCAGCATTTT. Translation: CASSIVGGVINQPQHF.

This clonotype was counted many times. The size of this beta chain means little, since it is a stray read in a library made for alpha chains. The chain recombines TRBV7-8 with TRBJ2-1, with 7 bases fitting TRBD1. CDR1 SGHVS and CDR2 FQNEAQ come from the germline V gene. V lost 4 bases, J lost 6 bases, and 3 bases stayed unmatched. There are 13 residues in the CDR3. Written as DNA, the CDR3 is TGTGCCAGCAGCTCTCGGGACAGCAATGAGCAGTTCTTC. This sequence encodes CASSSRDSNEQFF.

Relative to its sample, this clonotype is medium-sized (0.01 to 0.1%). The library was built for alpha chains, so this beta chain is an off-target read and its size means little. The gene calls are TRBV7-9 and TRBJ1-3; no clear D gene. V shed 4 bases and J shed 0 bases, with 10 bases lying between them. Germline CDR1 is SEHNR and CDR2 is FQNEAQ (reference sequence). CDR3 size: 15 residues. CDR3: CASSSLRSSGNTIYF. In DNA, the CDR3 is TGTGCCAGCAGCTCTTTACGATCCTCTGGAAACACCATATATTTT. The full variable domain, with the rest looked up from reference TRBV7-9 and TRBJ1-3, is DTGVSQNPRHKITKRGQNVTFRCDPISEHNRLYWYRQTLGQGPEFLTYFQNEAQLEKSRLLSDRFSAERPKGSFSTLEIQRTEQGDSAMYLCASSSLRSSGNTIYFGEGSWLTVV.

This clonotype was recorded many times. This beta chain came through as a stray read in a library set up for alpha chains, and its size says little. The chain employs TRBV10-2 and TRBJ1-3; no clear D. Germline CDR1 WSHSY, CDR2 SAAADI. The V end lost 3 bases, the J end lost 0 bases, and 9 bases lay between the germline ends. The CDR3 totals 15 residues. The CDR3 DNA sequence: TGCGCCAGCAGTGACCGGGCCAACTCTGGAAACACCATATATTTT. It specifies CASSDRANSGNTIYF.

This clonotype was counted at least ten times. Within a library made for alpha chains, this beta chain is off target, and its count is uninformative. This chain uses TRBV9 with TRBJ2-1; 11 bases fit TRBD2. The V segment lost 4 bases and the J segment 10 bases; nucleotides outside the gene matches: 13. Germline V lookup: CDR1 SGDLS, CDR2 YYNGEE. This CDR3 comprises 16 residues. The CDR3 spells CASSPTSGGWGEEQFF. The CDR3 coding sequence is TGTGCCAGCAGCCCTACTAGCGGGGGATGGGGTGAGGAGCAGTTCTTC.

This clonotype showed up many times. This beta chain came through as a stray read in a library set up for alpha chains, and its size says little. The genes are TRBV28 and TRBJ2-1; 8 bases are shared with TRBD2. V lost 5 bases to trimming and J lost 9 bases; unmatched junction nucleotides: 12. This CDR3 is built from 15 residues. The germline V gene encodes CDR1 MDHEN and CDR2 SYDVKM. CDR3 DNA sequence: TGTGCCAGCAGTCTGTACGGGGGGGGCTTGGGTGAGCAGTTCTTC. Translated, it gives CASSLYGGGLGEQFF.

With respect to this clonotype: This beta chain represents an off-target read in a library built for alpha chains; its size is of limited meaning. The chain has TRBV7-2 and TRBJ1-1; D gene ambiguous. This CDR3 spans 13 amino acids. Deletions cut 5 bases from V and 1 base from J, with 8 bases between. Germline V gene lookup returns CDR1 SGHTA and CDR2 FQGNSA. The CDR3 is CASSTQENTEAFF. CDR3 sequence (DNA): TGTGCCAGCAGCACACAAGAGAACACTGAAGCTTTCTTT.